Sequencing of this T cell receptor (beta chain) was carried out in a study of PD-1 blockade in mismatch repair-deficient tumors. Study context: All were previously treated, progressing patients with around 12 mismatch repair-deficient cancer types.

Overall study findings and caveats: After pembrolizumab, tumor-resident clones rose rapidly, then generally contracted before radiologic responses.

This clone was seen a few times. Its specificity is unknown. Profiled with immunoSEQ multiplex PCR; TCRdb holds only in-frame clones, not every one. The data contain 80,000 to 100,000 clones, 81% of them singletons. Every patient had mismatch repair deficiency by PCR or immunohistochemistry. TCRs were sequenced from a few patients responding to pembrolizumab. V lost 7 bases to trimming and J lost 0 bases, with 15 bases between them. The CDR3 runs to 15 residues. From germline, CDR1 is MGHDK and CDR2 SYGVNS. The material was peripheral blood, obtained 12 weeks after starting pembrolizumab. The rearrangement uses TRBV25-1 and TRBJ1-1; the D is unclear. The TCR comes from an adult with mismatch repair-deficient cancer. CDR3 DNA: TGTGCCAGCATACCCCAGGTAGGGATGAACACTGAAGCTTTCTTT. Its protein is CASIPQVGMNTEAFF. The entire variable domain, with the rest obtained from reference TRBV25-1 and TRBJ1-1, is as follows: EADIYQTPRYLVIGTGKKITLECSQTMGHDKMYWYQQDPGMELHLIHYSYGVNSTEKGDLSSESTVSRIRTEHFPLTLESARPSHTSQYLCASIPQVGMNTEAFFGQGTRLTVV.